One and the same sample provided the 21 T cell receptor beta chains below, sequenced in a study of human T cells and chemical hapten exposure. TCRdb reanalysed the RACE reads using MiXCR and keeps one entry per CDR3 protein. The sample contains around 65,000 distinct CDR3 sequences, about 6% of which appear only once. As to time point: healthy volunteer bleed at 6 weeks. Unfractionated whole blood served as the source for total RNA extraction. The sample consisted of whole blood. The receptors come from a female donor in good health. Some clones in this sample may be carry-over from other donors' samples.

This clonotype was picked up many times. The chain employs TRBV20-1 and TRBJ2-3; 13 nucleotides match TRBD2. Per the germline V gene, CDR1 is DFQATT and CDR2 is SNEGSKA (reference sequence). This CDR3 region has 14 residues. V was pared by 5 bases and J by 5 bases, with 4 bases of the junction left unmatched. The CDR3 region is CSADRLAGGDTQYF. The CDR3 nucleotides are TGCAGTGCTGATAGACTAGCGGGAGGAGATACGCAGTATTTT.

This clonotype came up a few times. This rearrangement joins TRBV7-9 to TRBJ2-4; D is unresolved. Germline V gives CDR1 SEHNR, CDR2 FQNEAQ (reference sequence). Trimming took off 1 base at V and 7 bases at J, with 5 bases between the two ends. The length of the CDR3 is 12 residues. The chain's CDR3 is CASSLGANIQYF. The DNA of the CDR3 is TGTGCCAGCAGCTTAGGGGCGAACATTCAGTACTTC. Filled out from reference TRBV7-9 and TRBJ2-4, the complete variable domain reads DTGVSQNPRHKITKRGQNVTFRCDPISEHNRLYWYRQTLGQGPEFLTYFQNEAQLEKSRLLSDRFSAERPKGSFSTLEIQRTEQGDSAMYLCASSLGANIQYFGAGTRLSVL.

This clonotype was seen many times. The V call is TRBV7-9, the J call TRBJ1-2; tentative D call: TRBD1 (6 bases). The CDR3 length is 13 residues. Per the germline V gene, CDR1 is SEHNR and CDR2 is FQNEAQ (reference sequence). Trimming took off 1 base at V and 7 bases at J, with 10 bases between the two ends. CDR3 sequence (DNA): TGTGCCAGCAGCTTAGGCAGGGGTGGTGGCTACACCTTC. It yields the protein CASSLGRGGGYTF.

This clonotype has ten or more counts. The rearrangement uses TRBV28 and TRBJ2-6; TRBD1 matches 7 bases. This CDR3 is built from 15 residues. The germline gives CDR1 MDHEN, CDR2 SYDVKM. Unmatched junction bases numbered 3, after V lost 5 bases and J lost 2 bases. The CDR3 nucleotides are TGTGCCAGCAGTGCCGGACAGGCTGGGGCCAACGTCCTGACTTTC. Protein product: CASSAGQAGANVLTF.

This clonotype was picked up many times. The V and J genes are TRBV29-1 and TRBJ1-1; D uncertain. This CDR3 spans 13 amino acids. Germline CDR1 SQVTM, CDR2 ANQGSEA. V was cut by 7 bases and J by 2 bases, with 14 bases left in between. The DNA of the CDR3 is TGCAGCGCCCCGTCCTTAATAAACACTGAAGCTTTCTTT. Its translation: CSAPSLINTEAFF.

In regard to this clonotype: A much larger clone lies a single base off, so this may be a read error. CDR3 nucleotide sequence: TGTGCCAGCAGTTTAGCGATCCTAGCGGGAAGGAATGAGCAGTTCTTC. Protein: CASSLAILAGRNEQFF. The chain uses TRBV12-3 or TRBV12-4 and TRBJ2-1; 9 bases are shared with TRBD2. The CDR3 consists of 16 residues. V gave up 0 bases and J gave up 7 bases; unmatched junction bases: 7.

This chain uses TRBV5-1 with TRBJ2-7; 14 bases are shared with TRBD2. The CDR3 contains 16 residues. J was trimmed by 5 bases and V by 4 bases; bases with no gene match: 8. CDR1 SGHRS and CDR2 YFSETQ come from the germline V gene. Here the CDR3 reads CASSPTSGRAGDEQYF. The CDR3 DNA reads as TGCGCCAGCAGCCCGACTAGCGGGAGGGCCGGCGACGAGCAGTACTTC.

The rearrangement links TRBV5-1 to TRBJ1-1; D is perhaps TRBD1 (5 bases). The CDR3 sequence is 12 residues long. Trimming left V 0 bases short and J 7 bases short, with 7 bases between. Germline V gene data show CDR1 as SGHRS and CDR2 as YFSETQ. The CDR3 reads CASSLVGGEAFF. CDR3 nucleotide sequence: TGCGCCAGCAGCTTGGTTGGGGGTGAAGCTTTCTTT.

This clonotype was recorded at least ten times. The V call is TRBV11-1, the J call TRBJ2-3, with unresolved D. Germline CDR1 and CDR2: SGHAT and FQDESV (reference sequence). There are 14 residues in the CDR3. V dropped 5 bases and J dropped 5 bases, with 14 bases sitting between them. The CDR3 coding sequence is TGTGCCAGCAGCCCCCCGCGAAGGGAAGATACGCAGTATTTT. Its translation: CASSPPRREDTQYF.

This clonotype was observed many times. The J gene is TRBJ2-1, the V gene TRBV7-9; TRBD2 aligns across 8 bases. Germline CDR1 SEHNR, CDR2 FQNEAQ (reference sequence). This CDR3 contains 13 residues. The J segment lost 7 bases and the V segment lost 5 bases, leaving 4 bases of the junction unmatched. The CDR3 protein is CASSPPGGNEQFF. As DNA, the CDR3 is TGTGCCAGCAGCCCCCCGGGGGGGAATGAGCAGTTCTTC.

The rearrangement uses TRBV6-6 and TRBJ2-3; 10 bases are shared with TRBD2. This CDR3 has 21 amino acids. The V segment lost 6 bases and the J segment 2 bases; nucleotides outside the gene matches: 23. The germline V gene encodes CDR1 MNHNY and CDR2 SVGAGI (reference sequence). The CDR3 coding sequence is TGTGCCAGCAGCCCGATGGGACGGTCCACCTACCTAGCGGGAGTCACAGATACGCAGTATTTT. It specifies CASSPMGRSTYLAGVTDTQYF.

This chain joins TRBV5-4 and TRBJ2-3; TRBD2 agrees at 7 bases. CDR3 length: 15 residues. Germline-derived CDR1 and CDR2 are SGHNT and YYREEE (reference sequence). The V segment lost 2 bases and the J segment 3 bases; nucleotides outside the gene matches: 6. The CDR3 DNA is TGTGCCAGCAGCTTCGGGGGGTCTAGTACAGATACGCAGTATTTT. This gives the protein CASSFGGSSTDTQYF.

This clonotype has ten or more counts. This chain links TRBV6-4 with TRBJ2-3; a possible D gene is TRBD2 (6 bases). Per germline, CDR1 MRHNA and CDR2 SNTAGT. The CDR3 contains 13 residues. With 5 bases removed from V and 0 bases from J, the gap between germline ends came to 6 bases. Here the CDR3 DNA reads TGTGCCAGCAGTAGCGGGAGCACAGATACGCAGTATTTT. Translation gives CASSSGSTDTQYF.

This rearrangement joins TRBV5-6 to TRBJ1-2; 9 bases fit TRBD1. CDR3 length: 16 residues. The V segment lost 0 bases and the J segment 1 base; nucleotides outside the gene matches: 4. CDR1 and CDR2 (germline): SGHDT, YYEEEE. The CDR3 region is CASSLDMGQGNYGYTF. In DNA form, the CDR3 reads TGTGCCAGCAGCTTGGATATGGGACAGGGTAACTATGGCTACACCTTC.

This clonotype showed up many times. The gene calls are TRBV12-3 or TRBV12-4 and TRBJ2-2; possible D gene TRBD1, 5 bases. This CDR3 spans 14 amino acids. Trimming cost V 7 bases and J 2 bases, with 11 bases left between them. CDR3 coding DNA: TGTGCCAGCACCAGGGCCCTAAACACCGGGGAGCTGTTTTTT. This sequence encodes CASTRALNTGELFF.

The rearrangement links TRBV28 to TRBJ2-5; TRBD2 might be the D (6 bases). The germline gives CDR1 MDHEN, CDR2 SYDVKM. Trimming removed 2 bases from V and 4 bases from J, with 26 bases in between. The CDR3 extends over 19 amino acids. The CDR3 coding sequence is TGTGCCAGCAGTTTAGAAATAGGATTCCCCCGTAAGGAGGGAGAGACCCAGTACTTC. This translates into CASSLEIGFPRKEGETQYF.

This clonotype was counted at least ten times. The chain carries TRBV6-1 and TRBJ1-5; D ambiguous. V was clipped by 0 bases and J by 6 bases, with 6 bases between them. The CDR3 contains 13 residues. CDR1 and CDR2 from the germline V gene are MNHNS and SASEGT. The CDR3 DNA is TGTGCCAGCAGTGAAGCTTCGGTTCAGCCCCAGCATTTT. Translated, it gives CASSEASVQPQHF.

This clonotype was found a few times. This rearrangement joins TRBV5-1 to TRBJ1-1; perhaps TRBD1 as D (6 bases). V lost 4 bases and J lost 0, with 10 bases in between. There are 14 residues in the CDR3. The germline V gene encodes CDR1 SGHRS and CDR2 YFSETQ. CDR3 in amino acids: CASSTTGLNTEAFF. The CDR3 DNA reads as TGCGCCAGCAGCACGACAGGCCTGAACACTGAAGCTTTCTTT.

The chain combines TRBV20-1 with TRBJ2-3; 11 bases match TRBD1. Losses at the gene ends were 5 bases for V and 3 bases for J; bases not matched to a gene: 10. The CDR3 totals 16 residues. Germline V gene lookup returns CDR1 DFQATT and CDR2 SNEGSKA (reference sequence). In DNA form, the CDR3 reads TGCAGTGCTTCCCCGGGACAGGGGGAGAGGACAGATACGCAGTATTTT. It translates to CSASPGQGERTDTQYF.

The sample holds many counts of this clonotype. The V and J genes are TRBV2 and TRBJ1-2; D gene unclear. Looked up from germline, CDR1 is SNHLY and CDR2 is FYNNEI. V was trimmed by 7 bases and J by 4 bases, leaving 13 bases between them. This CDR3 has 13 amino acids. Written as DNA, the CDR3 is TGTGCCAGCAACCGGGGAGTACGCTATGGCTACACCTTC. Translating it yields CASNRGVRYGYTF.

This clonotype was seen ten or more times. The chain couples TRBV27 to TRBJ2-3; 10 positions agree with TRBD2. CDR1 and CDR2 (germline): MNHEY, SMNVEV (reference sequence). Trimming cost V 3 bases and J 3 bases; bases outside gene matches: 12. The CDR3 is 18 amino acids. In DNA form, the CDR3 reads TGTGCCAGCAGTTTTGGATCCAGCGGGAGGGCCTTTACAGATACGCAGTATTTT. It specifies CASSFGSSGRAFTDTQYF.